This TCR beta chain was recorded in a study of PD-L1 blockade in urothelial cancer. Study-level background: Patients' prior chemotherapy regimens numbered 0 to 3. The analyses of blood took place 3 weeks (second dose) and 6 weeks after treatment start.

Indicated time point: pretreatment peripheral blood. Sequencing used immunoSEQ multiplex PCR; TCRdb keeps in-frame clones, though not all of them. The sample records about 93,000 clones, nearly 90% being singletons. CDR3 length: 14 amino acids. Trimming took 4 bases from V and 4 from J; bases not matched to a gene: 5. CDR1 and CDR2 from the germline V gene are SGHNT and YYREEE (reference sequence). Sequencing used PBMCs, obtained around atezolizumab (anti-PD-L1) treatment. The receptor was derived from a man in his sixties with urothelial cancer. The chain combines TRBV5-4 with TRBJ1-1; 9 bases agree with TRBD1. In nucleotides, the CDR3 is TGTGCCAGCAGCAACACAGGGGGCGGCACTGAAGCTTTCTTT. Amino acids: CASSNTGGGTEAFF.